These 10 T cell receptor beta chains share one sample of origin, sequenced in a study of blood T cell repertoires in COVID-19. TCRdb's copy holds only in-frame clones and misses some; the assay was immunoSEQ multiplex PCR. The sample lists fewer than 85,000 clones, 82% occurring once. The specimen was peripheral blood. These receptors all come from an older woman with acute or convalescent COVID-19.

This rearrangement joins TRBV28 to TRBJ1-6; 9 nucleotides align to TRBD1. The CDR3 covers 15 residues. The germline V gene encodes CDR1 MDHEN and CDR2 SYDVKM. Trimming at V came to 5 bases and at J to 14 bases, leaving 13 bases not matched to a gene. DNA of the CDR3: TGTGCCAGCAGTGCCACCGGGACAGGGTCTCAGGCCCTCCACTTT. This encodes CASSATGTGSQALHF.

J is TRBJ1-1 and V is TRBV6-5; 7 bases are shared with TRBD1. The CDR3 consists of 14 residues. Germline CDR1 reads MNHEY; CDR2 reads SVGAGI. V shed 6 bases, J shed 2 bases, and the junction held 6 bases outside the gene matches. The CDR3 DNA follows: TGTGCCAGCAGAGGGGGACAGCTAAACACTGAAGCTTTCTTT. Its translation: CASRGGQLNTEAFF.

This chain connects TRBV18 to TRBJ1-5; 7 bases match TRBD1. Trimming at V came to 5 bases and at J to 5 bases, leaving 12 bases not matched to a gene. CDR1 KGHSH and CDR2 LQKENI come from the germline V gene. This CDR3 has 16 amino acids. CDR3 coding DNA: TGTGCCAGCTCAGCGACCTTCAAGGGGGCTGATCAGCCCCAGCATTTT. The encoded protein is CASSATFKGADQPQHF.

The J gene is TRBJ2-7, the V gene TRBV27; 7 bases match TRBD1. Germline V lookup: CDR1 MNHEY, CDR2 SMNVEV (reference sequence). The V gene end was trimmed by 6 bases and the J gene end by 12 bases; junction bases not matched to a gene: 14. CDR3 length: 13 amino acids. Written as DNA, the CDR3 is TGTGCCAGCAGCGTTCGAAAACAGGGGTACAGGTACTTC. It encodes CASSVRKQGYRYF.

The rearrangement links TRBV19 to TRBJ2-3, with D possibly matching TRBD2 (6 bases). The length of the CDR3 is 15 residues. Deletions cut 8 bases from V and 6 bases from J, with 21 bases between. Germline V lookup: CDR1 LNHDA, CDR2 SQIVND (reference sequence). The DNA of the CDR3 is TGTGCCAGTGCGACTAACCCGGGGGTCCCGGATACGCAGTATTTT. It yields the protein CASATNPGVPDTQYF.

This clone appeared a few times. The J gene is TRBJ2-2, the V gene TRBV11-1; D is unresolved. The V gene lost 7 bases and the J gene lost 5 bases, with 11 bases spanning the gap. The germline CDR1 and CDR2 sequences are SGHAT and FQDESV (reference sequence). The CDR3 spans 13 residues. CDR3 sequence: CASTPARTGELFF. The CDR3 nucleotides are TGTGCCAGCACCCCGGCGAGGACCGGGGAGCTGTTTTTT.

This chain links TRBV7-2 with TRBJ2-7; D not certain. In germline, CDR1 is SGHTA, CDR2 FQGNSA. V was pared by 1 base and J by 5 bases, with 6 bases between. The CDR3 spans 12 residues. In DNA, the CDR3 is TGTGCCAGCAGCTTAGGCGTAAACGAGCAGTACTTC. Translated, it gives CASSLGVNEQYF.

The J gene is TRBJ2-3, the V gene TRBV4-1; TRBD1 matches 9 bases. Trimming at V came to 4 bases and at J to 1 base, leaving 6 bases not matched to a gene. The CDR3 contains 16 residues. Germline assignment: CDR1 MGHRA and CDR2 YSYEKL. The CDR3 DNA reads TGCGCCAGCAGCCTGAAAGGGACAGGGCGCACAGATACGCAGTATTTT. Its protein is CASSLKGTGRTDTQYF.

V gene TRBV15 combines with J gene TRBJ1-4; TRBD1 might be the D (5 bases). CDR1 and CDR2 from the germline V gene are LNHNV and YYDKDF (reference sequence). The CDR3 sequence is 14 residues long. V dropped 7 bases and J dropped 3 bases, with 12 bases sitting between them. DNA of the CDR3: TGTGCCACCACCACAGGCTCAGCTAATGAAAAACTGTTTTTT. Translation: CATTTGSANEKLFF.

This sequence joins TRBV6-4 and TRBJ1-1; D is ambiguous. Trimming shortened V by 5 bases and J by 3 bases, and 10 bases separated the two germline ends. Germline V lookup: CDR1 MRHNA, CDR2 SNTAGT. The CDR3 loop spans 13 amino acids. CDR3 nucleotides: TGTGCCAGCAGTACGAGGGAGGACACTGAAGCTTTCTTT. Its protein is CASSTREDTEAFF.